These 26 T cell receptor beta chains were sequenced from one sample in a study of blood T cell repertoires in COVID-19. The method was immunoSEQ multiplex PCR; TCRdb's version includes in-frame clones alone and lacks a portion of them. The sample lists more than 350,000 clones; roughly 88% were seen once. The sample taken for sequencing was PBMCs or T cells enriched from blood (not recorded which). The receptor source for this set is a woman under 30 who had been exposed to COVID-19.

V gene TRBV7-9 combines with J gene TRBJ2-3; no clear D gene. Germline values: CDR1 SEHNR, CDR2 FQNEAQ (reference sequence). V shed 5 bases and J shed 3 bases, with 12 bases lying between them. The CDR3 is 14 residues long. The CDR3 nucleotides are TGTGCCAGCAGCCTCCCTCCGGGTACAGATACGCAGTATTTT. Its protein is CASSLPPGTDTQYF. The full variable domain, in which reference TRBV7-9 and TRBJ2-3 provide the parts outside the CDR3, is DTGVSQNPRHKITKRGQNVTFRCDPISEHNRLYWYRQTLGQGPEFLTYFQNEAQLEKSRLLSDRFSAERPKGSFSTLEIQRTEQGDSAMYLCASSLPPGTDTQYFGPGTRLTVL.

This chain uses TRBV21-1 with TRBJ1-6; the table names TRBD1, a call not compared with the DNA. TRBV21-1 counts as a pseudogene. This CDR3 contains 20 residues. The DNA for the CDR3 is TGTGCCAGCAGCAGAGGCCGATCAGGGACAGGGGTCTGCTATAATTCACCCCTCCACTTT. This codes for CASSRGRSGTGVCYNSPLHF.

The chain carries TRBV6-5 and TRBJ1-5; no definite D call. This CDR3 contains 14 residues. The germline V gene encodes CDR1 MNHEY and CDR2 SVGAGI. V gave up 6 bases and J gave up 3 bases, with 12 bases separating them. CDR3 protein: CASRATGLNQPQHF. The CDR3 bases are TGTGCCAGCAGAGCCACCGGTCTCAATCAGCCCCAGCATTTT.

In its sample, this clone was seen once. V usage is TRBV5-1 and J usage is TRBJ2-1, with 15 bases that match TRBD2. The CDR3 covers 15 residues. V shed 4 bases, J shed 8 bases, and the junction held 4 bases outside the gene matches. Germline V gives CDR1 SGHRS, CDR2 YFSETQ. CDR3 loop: CASSRTSGREYEQFF. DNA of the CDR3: TGCGCCAGCAGCCGGACTAGCGGGAGGGAGTATGAGCAGTTCTTC.

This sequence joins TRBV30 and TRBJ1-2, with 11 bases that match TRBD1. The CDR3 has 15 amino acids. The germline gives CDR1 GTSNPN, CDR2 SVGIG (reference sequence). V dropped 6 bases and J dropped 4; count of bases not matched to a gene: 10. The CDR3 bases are TGTGCCTGTTTGACCGGGACAGGGGGATTCTATGGCTACACCTTC. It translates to CACLTGTGGFYGYTF.

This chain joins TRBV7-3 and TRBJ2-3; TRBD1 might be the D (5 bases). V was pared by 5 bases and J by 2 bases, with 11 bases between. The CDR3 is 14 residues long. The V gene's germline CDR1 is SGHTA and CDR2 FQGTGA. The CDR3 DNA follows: TGTGCCAGCAGCCCGACAGCTTACACAGATACGCAGTATTTT. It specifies CASSPTAYTDTQYF.

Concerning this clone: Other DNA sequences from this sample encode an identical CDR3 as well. CDR3 protein: CASSPGTDNSPLHF. CDR3 DNA: TGTGCCAGCTCACCCGGGACAGATAATTCACCCCTCCACTTT. V gene TRBV18 combines with J gene TRBJ1-6; 7 bases match TRBD1. Germline assignment: CDR1 KGHSH and CDR2 LQKENI. The trim removed 3 bases at V and 5 bases at J, leaving 1 base unmatched. This CDR3 is 14 amino acids long. Based on the CDR3 plus reference TRBV18 and TRBJ1-6, the full variable domain is NAGVMQNPRHLVRRRGQEARLRCSPMKGHSHVYWYRQLPEEGLKFMVYLQKENIIDESGMPKERFSAEFPKEGPSILRIQQVVRGDSAAYFCASSPGTDNSPLHFGNGTRLTVT.

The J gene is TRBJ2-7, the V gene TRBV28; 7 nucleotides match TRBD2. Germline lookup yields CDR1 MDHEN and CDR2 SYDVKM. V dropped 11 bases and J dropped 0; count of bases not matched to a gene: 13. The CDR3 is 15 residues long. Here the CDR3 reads CAFGSGRANSYEQYF. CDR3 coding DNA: TGTGCCTTTGGTTCGGGGAGGGCCAACTCCTACGAGCAGTACTTC.

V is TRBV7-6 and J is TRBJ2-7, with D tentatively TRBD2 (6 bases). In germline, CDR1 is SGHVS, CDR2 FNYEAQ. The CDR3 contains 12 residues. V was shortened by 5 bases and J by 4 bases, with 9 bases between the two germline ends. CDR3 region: CASSNGGYEQYF. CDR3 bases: TGTGCCAGCAGCAATGGAGGGTACGAGCAGTACTTC.

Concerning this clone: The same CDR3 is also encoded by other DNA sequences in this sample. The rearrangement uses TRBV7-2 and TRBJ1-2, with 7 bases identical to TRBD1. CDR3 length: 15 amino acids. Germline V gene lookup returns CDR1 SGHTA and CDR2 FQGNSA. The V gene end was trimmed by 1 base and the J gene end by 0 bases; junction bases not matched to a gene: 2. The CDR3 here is CASSLGQGANYGYTF. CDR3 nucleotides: TGTGCCAGCAGCTTAGGGCAGGGGGCTAACTATGGCTACACCTTC.

Here the CDR3 reads CASSLVGGYSNQPQHF. In DNA, the CDR3 is TGTGCCAGCAGCTTAGTCGGAGGGTATAGCAATCAGCCCCAGCATTTT. The V gene is TRBV7-2, the J gene TRBJ1-5, with D unresolved. V was clipped by 1 base and J by 0 bases, with 10 bases between them. The germline V gene encodes CDR1 SGHTA and CDR2 FQGNSA. This CDR3 comprises 16 residues. The full variable domain, completed using reference TRBV7-2 and TRBJ1-5, is GAGVSQSPSNKVTEKGKDVELRCDPISGHTALYWYRQSLGQGLEFLIYFQGNSAPDKSGLPSDRFSAERTGGSVSTLTIQRTQQEDSAVYLCASSLVGGYSNQPQHFGDGTRLSIL.

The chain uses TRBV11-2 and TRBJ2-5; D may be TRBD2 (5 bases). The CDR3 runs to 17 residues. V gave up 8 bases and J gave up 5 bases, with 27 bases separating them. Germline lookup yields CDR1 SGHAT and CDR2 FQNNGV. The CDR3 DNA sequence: TGTGCCAGCCTATCAGCTGGTCGATGGACTGCAAAGGAGACCCAGTACTTC. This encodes CASLSAGRWTAKETQYF.

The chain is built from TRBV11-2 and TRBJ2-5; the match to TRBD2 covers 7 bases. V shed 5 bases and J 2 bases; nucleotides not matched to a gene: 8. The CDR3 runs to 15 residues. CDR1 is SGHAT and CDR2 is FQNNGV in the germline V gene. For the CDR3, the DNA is TGTGCCAGCAGCCCTTTGGGGGGGATACAAGAGACCCAGTACTTC. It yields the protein CASSPLGGIQETQYF.

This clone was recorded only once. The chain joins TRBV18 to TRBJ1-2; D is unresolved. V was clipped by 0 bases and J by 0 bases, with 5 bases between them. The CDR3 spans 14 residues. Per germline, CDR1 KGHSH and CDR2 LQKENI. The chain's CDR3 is CASSPPGANYGYTF. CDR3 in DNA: TGTGCCAGCTCACCACCGGGAGCTAACTATGGCTACACCTTC.

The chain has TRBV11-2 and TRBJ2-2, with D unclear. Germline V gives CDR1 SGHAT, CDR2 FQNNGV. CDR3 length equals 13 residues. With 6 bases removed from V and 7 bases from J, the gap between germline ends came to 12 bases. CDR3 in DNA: TGTGCCAGCAGTATAGTAGAAATCGGGGAGCTGTTTTTT. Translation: CASSIVEIGELFF.

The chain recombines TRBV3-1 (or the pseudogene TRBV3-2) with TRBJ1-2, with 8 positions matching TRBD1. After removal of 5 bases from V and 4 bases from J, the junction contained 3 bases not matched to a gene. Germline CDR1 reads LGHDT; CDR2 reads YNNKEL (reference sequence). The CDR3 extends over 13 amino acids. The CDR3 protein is CASSIGQGYGYTF. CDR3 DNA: TGTGCCAGCAGCATCGGACAGGGCTATGGCTACACCTTC.

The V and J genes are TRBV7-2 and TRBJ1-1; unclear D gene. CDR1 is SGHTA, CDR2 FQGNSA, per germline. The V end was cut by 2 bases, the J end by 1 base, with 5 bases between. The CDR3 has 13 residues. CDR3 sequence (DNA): TGTGCCAGCAGCTTAATTAGGAACACTGAAGCTTTCTTT. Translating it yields CASSLIRNTEAFF.

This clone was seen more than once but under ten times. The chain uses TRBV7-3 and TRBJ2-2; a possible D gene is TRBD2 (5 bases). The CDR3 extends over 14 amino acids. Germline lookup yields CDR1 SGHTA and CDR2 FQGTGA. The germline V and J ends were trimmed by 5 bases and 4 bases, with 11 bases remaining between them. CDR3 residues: CASSLRGGTGELFF. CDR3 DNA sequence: TGTGCCAGCAGCCTCCGGGGTGGCACCGGGGAGCTGTTTTTT.

CDR3 in amino acids: CASSLVGTGRGDEQFF. CDR3 coding DNA: TGTGCCAGCAGTTTAGTGGGAACAGGGAGGGGGGATGAGCAGTTCTTC. The V gene is TRBV27, the J gene TRBJ2-1; D is perhaps TRBD2 (7 bases). V was shortened by 2 bases and J by 8 bases, with 19 bases between the two germline ends. The germline V gene has CDR1 MNHEY and CDR2 SMNVEV (reference sequence). The CDR3 covers 16 residues.

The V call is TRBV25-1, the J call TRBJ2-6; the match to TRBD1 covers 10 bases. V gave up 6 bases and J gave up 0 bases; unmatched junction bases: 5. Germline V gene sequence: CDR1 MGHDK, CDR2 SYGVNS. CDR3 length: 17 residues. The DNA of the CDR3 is TGTGCCAGCAGCCGACAGGGGGCTGACTCTGGGGCCAACGTCCTGACTTTC. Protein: CASSRQGADSGANVLTF.

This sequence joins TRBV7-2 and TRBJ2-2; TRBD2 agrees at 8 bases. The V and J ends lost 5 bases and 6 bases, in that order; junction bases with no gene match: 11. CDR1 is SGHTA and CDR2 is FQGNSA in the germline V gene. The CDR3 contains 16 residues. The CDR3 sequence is CASSHGLAGGAGELFF. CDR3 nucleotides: TGTGCCAGCAGCCATGGACTAGCAGGAGGGGCCGGGGAGCTGTTTTTT. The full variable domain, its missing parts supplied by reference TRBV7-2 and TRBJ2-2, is GAGVSQSPSNKVTEKGKDVELRCDPISGHTALYWYRQSLGQGLEFLIYFQGNSAPDKSGLPSDRFSAERTGGSVSTLTIQRTQQEDSAVYLCASSHGLAGGAGELFFGEGSRLTVL.

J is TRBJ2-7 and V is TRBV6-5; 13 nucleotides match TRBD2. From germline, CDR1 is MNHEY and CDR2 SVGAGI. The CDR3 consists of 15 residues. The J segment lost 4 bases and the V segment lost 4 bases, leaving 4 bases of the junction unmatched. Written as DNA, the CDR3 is TGTGCCAGCAGTTTACTAGCGGGGGGGGTGTACGAGCAGTACTTC. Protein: CASSLLAGGVYEQYF.

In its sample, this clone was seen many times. The CDR3 nucleotides read TGTGCCAGCAGTGAAGAGACAGGGTCCGGAAACACCATATATTTT. It translates to CASSEETGSGNTIYF. This chain joins TRBV6-1 and TRBJ1-3; 7 bases fit TRBD1. The CDR3 is made up of 15 amino acids. Losses at the gene ends were 1 base for V and 4 bases for J; bases not matched to a gene: 4. Germline values: CDR1 MNHNS, CDR2 SASEGT.

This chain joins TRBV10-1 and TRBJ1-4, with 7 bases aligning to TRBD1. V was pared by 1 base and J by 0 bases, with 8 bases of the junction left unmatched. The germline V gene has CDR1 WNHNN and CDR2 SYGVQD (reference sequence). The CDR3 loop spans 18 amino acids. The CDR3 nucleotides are TGCGCCAGCAGTGAGTATGCGGGACAGACTGCAACTAATGAAAAACTGTTTTTT. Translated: CASSEYAGQTATNEKLFF.

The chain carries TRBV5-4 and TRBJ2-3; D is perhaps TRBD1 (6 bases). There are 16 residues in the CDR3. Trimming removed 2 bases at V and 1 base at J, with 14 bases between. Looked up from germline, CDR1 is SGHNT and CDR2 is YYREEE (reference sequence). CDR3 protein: CASSFSGGRRTDTQYF. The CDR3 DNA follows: TGTGCCAGCAGCTTTAGTGGGGGCCGACGCACAGATACGCAGTATTTT.

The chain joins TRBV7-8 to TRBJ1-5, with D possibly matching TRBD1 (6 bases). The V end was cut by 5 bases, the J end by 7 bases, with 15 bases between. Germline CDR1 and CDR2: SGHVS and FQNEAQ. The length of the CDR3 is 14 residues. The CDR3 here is CASSRLGGEQPQHF. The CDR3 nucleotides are TGTGCCAGCAGCCGCCTAGGGGGGGAGCAGCCCCAGCATTTT.